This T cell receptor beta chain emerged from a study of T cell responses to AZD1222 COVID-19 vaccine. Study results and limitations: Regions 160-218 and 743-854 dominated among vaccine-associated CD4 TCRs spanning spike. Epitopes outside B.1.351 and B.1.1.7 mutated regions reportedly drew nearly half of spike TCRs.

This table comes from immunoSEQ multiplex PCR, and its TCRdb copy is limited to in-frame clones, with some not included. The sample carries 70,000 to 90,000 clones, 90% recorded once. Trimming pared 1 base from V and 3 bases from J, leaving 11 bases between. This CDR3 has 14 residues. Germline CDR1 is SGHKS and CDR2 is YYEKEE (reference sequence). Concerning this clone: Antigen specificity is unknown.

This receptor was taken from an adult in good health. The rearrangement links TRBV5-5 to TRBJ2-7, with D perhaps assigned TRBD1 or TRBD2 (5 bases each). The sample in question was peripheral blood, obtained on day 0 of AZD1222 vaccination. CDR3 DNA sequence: TGTGCCAGCAGCTTGCTGGGGGTAGTCTACGAGCAGTACTTC. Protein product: CASSLLGVVYEQYF. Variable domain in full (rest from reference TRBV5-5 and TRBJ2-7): DAGVTQSPTHLIKTRGQQVTLRCSPISGHKSVSWYQQVLGQGPQFIFQYYEKEERGRGNFPDRFSARQFPNYSSELNVNALLLGDSALYLCASSLLGVVYEQYFGPGTRLTVT.